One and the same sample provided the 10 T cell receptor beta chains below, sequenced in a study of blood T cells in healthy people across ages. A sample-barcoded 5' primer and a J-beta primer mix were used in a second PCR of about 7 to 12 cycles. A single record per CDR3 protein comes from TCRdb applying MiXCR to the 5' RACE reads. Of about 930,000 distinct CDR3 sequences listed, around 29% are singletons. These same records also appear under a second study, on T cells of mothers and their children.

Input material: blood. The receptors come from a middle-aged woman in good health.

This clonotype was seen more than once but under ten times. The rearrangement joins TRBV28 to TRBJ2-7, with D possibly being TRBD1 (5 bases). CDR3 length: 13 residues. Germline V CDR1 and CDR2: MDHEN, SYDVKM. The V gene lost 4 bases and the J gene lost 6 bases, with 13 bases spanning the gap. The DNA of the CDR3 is TGTGCCAGCAGTTCCCTTCGACAGTTCGAGCAGTACTTC. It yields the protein CASSSLRQFEQYF.

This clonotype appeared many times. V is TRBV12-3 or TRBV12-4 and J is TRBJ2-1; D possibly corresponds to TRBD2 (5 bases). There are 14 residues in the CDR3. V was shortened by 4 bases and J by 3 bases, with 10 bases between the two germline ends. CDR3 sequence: CASSWENLYNEQFF. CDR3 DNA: TGTGCCAGCAGTTGGGAGAACCTCTACAATGAGCAGTTCTTC.

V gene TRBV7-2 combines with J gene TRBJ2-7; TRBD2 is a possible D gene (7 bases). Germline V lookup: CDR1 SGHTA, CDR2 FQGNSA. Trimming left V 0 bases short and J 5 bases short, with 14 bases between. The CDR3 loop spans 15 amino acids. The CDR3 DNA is TGTGCCAGCAGCTTAGCCCGGGGGGCCGCTAACGAGCAGTACTTC. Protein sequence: CASSLARGAANEQYF.

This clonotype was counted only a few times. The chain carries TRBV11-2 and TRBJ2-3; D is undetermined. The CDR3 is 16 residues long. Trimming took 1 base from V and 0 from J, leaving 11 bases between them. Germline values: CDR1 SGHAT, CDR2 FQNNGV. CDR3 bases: TGTGCCAGCAGCTTAGTATTTGCGGCGAGCACAGATACGCAGTATTTT. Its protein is CASSLVFAASTDTQYF. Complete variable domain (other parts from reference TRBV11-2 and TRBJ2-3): EAGVAQSPRYKIIEKRQSVAFWCNPISGHATLYWYQQILGQGPKLLIQFQNNGVVDDSQLPKDRFSAERLKGVDSTLKIQPAKLEDSAVYLCASSLVFAASTDTQYFGPGTRLTVL.

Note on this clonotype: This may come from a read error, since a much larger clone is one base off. Written as DNA, the CDR3 is TGTGCCAGCACCTCAGGAAGGTGGAGGAGCACAGATACGCAGTATTTT. It yields the protein CASTSGRWRSTDTQYF. The chain couples TRBV7-8 to TRBJ2-3; a weak D match, TRBD2 (5 bases). CDR1 SGHVS and CDR2 FQNEAQ come from the germline V gene. The CDR3 covers 16 residues. Trimming shortened V by 7 bases and J by 0 bases, and 17 bases separated the two germline ends. Together with reference TRBV7-8 and TRBJ2-3, the CDR3 gives the full variable domain: GAGVSQSPRYKVAKRGQDVALRCDPISGHVSLFWYQQALGQGPEFLTYFQNEAQLDKSGLPSDRFFAERPEGSVSTLKIQRTQQEDSAVYLCASTSGRWRSTDTQYFGPGTRLTVL.

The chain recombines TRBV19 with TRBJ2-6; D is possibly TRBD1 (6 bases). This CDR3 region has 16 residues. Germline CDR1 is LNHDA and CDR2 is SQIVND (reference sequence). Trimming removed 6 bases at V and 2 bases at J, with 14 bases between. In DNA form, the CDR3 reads TGTGCCAGTAGATCGACAGGCCCCCCTGGGGCCAACGTCCTGACTTTC. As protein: CASRSTGPPGANVLTF.

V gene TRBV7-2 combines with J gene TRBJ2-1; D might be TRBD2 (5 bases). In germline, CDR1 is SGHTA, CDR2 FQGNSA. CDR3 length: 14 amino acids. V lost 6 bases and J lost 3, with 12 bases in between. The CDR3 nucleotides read TGTGCCAGCAGTTCGGAGACTAACTACAATGAGCAGTTCTTC. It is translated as CASSSETNYNEQFF.

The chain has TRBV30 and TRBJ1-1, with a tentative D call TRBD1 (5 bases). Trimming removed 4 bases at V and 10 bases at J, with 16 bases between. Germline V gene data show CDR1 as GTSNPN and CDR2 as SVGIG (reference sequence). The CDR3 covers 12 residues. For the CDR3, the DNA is TGTGCCTGGAACGTGGGAGGGGCTGGAGCTTTCTTT. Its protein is CAWNVGGAGAFF.

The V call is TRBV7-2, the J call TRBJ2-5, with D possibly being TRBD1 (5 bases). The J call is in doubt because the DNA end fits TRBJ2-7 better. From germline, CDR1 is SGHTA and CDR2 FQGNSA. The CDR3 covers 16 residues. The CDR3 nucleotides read TGTGCCAGCAGCTTGTGGGCGACAAGGGGTCCCTACGAGCAGTACTTC. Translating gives CASSLWATRGPYEQYF.

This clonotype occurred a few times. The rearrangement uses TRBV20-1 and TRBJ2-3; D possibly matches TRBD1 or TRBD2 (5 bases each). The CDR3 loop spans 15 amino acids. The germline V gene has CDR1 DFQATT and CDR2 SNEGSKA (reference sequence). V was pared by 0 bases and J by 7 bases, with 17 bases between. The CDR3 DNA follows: TGCAGTGCTAGAGATTTTGAGGGGCCTGACTATACGCAGTATTTT. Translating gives CSARDFEGPDYTQYF.